This TCR beta chain was sequenced for a study of T cell changes during pregnancy in multiple sclerosis. Here immunoSEQ multiplex PCR was the method, and the copy in TCRdb shows in-frame clones only, minus some. The table includes roughly 69,000 clones, just over 90% detected once. This CDR3 has 16 amino acids. Losses at the gene ends were 3 bases for V and 4 bases for J; bases not matched to a gene: 10. Germline CDR1 and CDR2: SGHAT and FQNNGV. The TCR sequence derives from a female donor with multiple sclerosis, enrolled in a pregnancy study. This specimen consisted of peripheral blood, obtained after pregnancy. The rearrangement uses TRBV11-2 and TRBJ2-7; 9 nucleotides match TRBD1. CDR3 DNA sequence: TGTGCCAGCAGCTTGCTTTGGACAGGGGTTAGTTACGAGCAGTACTTC. As protein: CASSLLWTGVSYEQYF. The entire variable domain, with the rest obtained from reference TRBV11-2 and TRBJ2-7, is as follows: EAGVAQSPRYKIIEKRQSVAFWCNPISGHATLYWYQQILGQGPKLLIQFQNNGVVDDSQLPKDRFSAERLKGVDSTLKIQPAKLEDSAVYLCASSLLWTGVSYEQYFGPGTRLTVT.